The following is a T cell receptor (beta chain) sequence with its context. In the original analysis: Reference gene primer amplification gave nucleated cell count estimates. Repertoires were generated with immunoSEQ multiplex PCR, while TCRdb's copy carries only in-frame clones and drops some. The V and J calls and clone size come from that table; D and trimming were worked out from the DNA. Of some 200,000 clones detected, roughly 80% appear once; the ten largest clones hold 14%. Germline V gives CDR1 GTSNPN, CDR2 SVGIG (reference sequence). Trimming at V came to 1 base and at J to 3 bases, leaving 2 bases not matched to a gene. This CDR3 region has 15 residues. These data originate in a study of blood T cell repertoires in COVID-19.

This sequence was found in a woman between 65 and 79 years old with COVID-19, enrolled during active disease. Sequencing input: peripheral blood. The chain joins TRBV30 to TRBJ2-6; 8 nucleotides align to TRBD1. CDR3 nucleotide sequence: TGTGCCTGGAGTGCCGGGACAGGTGGGGCCAACGTCCTGACTTTC. Protein: CAWSAGTGGANVLTF.